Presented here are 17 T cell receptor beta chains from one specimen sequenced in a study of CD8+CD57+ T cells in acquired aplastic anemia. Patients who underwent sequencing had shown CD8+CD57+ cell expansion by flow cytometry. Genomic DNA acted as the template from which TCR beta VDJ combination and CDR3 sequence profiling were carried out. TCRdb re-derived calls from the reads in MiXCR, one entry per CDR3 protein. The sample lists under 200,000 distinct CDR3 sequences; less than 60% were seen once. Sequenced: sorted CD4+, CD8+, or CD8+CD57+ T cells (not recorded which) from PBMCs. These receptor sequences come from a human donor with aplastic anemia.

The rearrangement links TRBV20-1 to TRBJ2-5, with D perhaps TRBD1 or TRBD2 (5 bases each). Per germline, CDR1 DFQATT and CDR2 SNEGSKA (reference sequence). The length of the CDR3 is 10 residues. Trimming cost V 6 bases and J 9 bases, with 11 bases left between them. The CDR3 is CSAVQGPQYF. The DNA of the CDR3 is TGCAGTGCGGTTCAGGGACCCCAGTACTTC.

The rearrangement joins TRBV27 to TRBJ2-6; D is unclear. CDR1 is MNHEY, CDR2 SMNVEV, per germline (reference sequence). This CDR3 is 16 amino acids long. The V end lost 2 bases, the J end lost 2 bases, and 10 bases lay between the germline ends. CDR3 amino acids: CASSLSVGPGANVLTF. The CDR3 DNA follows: TGTGCCAGCAGTTTAAGCGTCGGACCTGGGGCCAACGTCCTGACTTTC.

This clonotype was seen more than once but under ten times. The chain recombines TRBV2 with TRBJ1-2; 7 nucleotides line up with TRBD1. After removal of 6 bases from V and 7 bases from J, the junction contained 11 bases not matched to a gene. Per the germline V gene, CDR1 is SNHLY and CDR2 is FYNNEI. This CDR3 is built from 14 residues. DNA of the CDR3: TGTGCCAGCAGCCAAGAGGGGGCAGAGGGTGGCTACACCTTC. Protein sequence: CASSQEGAEGGYTF. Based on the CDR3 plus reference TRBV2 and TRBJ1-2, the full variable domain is EPEVTQTPSHQVTQMGQEVILRCVPISNHLYFYWYRQILGQKVEFLVSFYNNEISEKSEIFDDQFSVERPDGSNFTLKIRSTKLEDSAMYFCASSQEGAEGGYTFGSGTRLTVV.

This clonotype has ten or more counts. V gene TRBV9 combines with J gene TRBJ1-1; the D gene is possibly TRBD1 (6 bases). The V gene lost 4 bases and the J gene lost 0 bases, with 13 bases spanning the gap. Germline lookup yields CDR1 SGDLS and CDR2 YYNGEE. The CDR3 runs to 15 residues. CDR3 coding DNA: TGTGCCAGCAGCAAAAGGACAGCCATGAACACTGAAGCTTTCTTT. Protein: CASSKRTAMNTEAFF.

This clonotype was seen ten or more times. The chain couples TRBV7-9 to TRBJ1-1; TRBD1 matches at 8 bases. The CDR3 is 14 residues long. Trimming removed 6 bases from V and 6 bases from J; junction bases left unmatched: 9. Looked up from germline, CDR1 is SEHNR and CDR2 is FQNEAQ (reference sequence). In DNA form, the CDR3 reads TGTGCCAGCAGGTCGACAGGGGTTTTTTCTGAAGCTTTCTTT. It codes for CASRSTGVFSEAFF. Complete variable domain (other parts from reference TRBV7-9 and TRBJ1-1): DTGVSQNPRHKITKRGQNVTFRCDPISEHNRLYWYRQTLGQGPEFLTYFQNEAQLEKSRLLSDRFSAERPKGSFSTLEIQRTEQGDSAMYLCASRSTGVFSEAFFGQGTRLTVV.

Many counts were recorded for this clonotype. DNA of the CDR3: TGTGCCAGCAGCTTGGAAGCCGGGGCAGATACGCAGTATTTT. Amino acids: CASSLEAGADTQYF. The J gene is TRBJ2-3, the V gene TRBV5-4; TRBD2 is a possible D gene (5 bases). The CDR3 spans 14 residues. Trimming removed 0 bases at V and 4 bases at J, with 9 bases between. CDR1 SGHNT and CDR2 YYREEE come from the germline V gene (reference sequence).

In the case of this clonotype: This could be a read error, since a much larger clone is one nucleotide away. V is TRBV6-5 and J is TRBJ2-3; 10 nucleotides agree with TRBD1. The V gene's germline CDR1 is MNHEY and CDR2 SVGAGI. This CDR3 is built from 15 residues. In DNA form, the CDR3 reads TGTGCCTGCAGTTACGGGACAGGGGTCACAGATACGCAGTATTTT. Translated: CACSYGTGVTDTQYF.

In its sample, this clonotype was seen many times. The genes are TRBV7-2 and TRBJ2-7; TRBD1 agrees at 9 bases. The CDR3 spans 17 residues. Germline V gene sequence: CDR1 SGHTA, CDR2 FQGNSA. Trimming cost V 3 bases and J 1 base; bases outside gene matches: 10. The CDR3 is CASSFHSWDRASYEQYF. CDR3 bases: TGTGCCAGCAGCTTTCACTCATGGGACAGGGCGTCCTACGAGCAGTACTTC.

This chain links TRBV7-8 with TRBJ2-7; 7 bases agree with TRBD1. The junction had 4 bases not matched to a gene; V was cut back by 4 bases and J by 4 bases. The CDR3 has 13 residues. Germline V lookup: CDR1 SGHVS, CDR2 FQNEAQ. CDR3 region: CASSSGQPYEQYV. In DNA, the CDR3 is TGTGCCAGCAGCTCGGGACAGCCTTACGAGCAGTACGTC.

DNA for the CDR3: TGTGCCACCAGCAGAATGGAGTTAGCTAACTATGGCTACACCTTC. It specifies CATSRMELANYGYTF. The chain uses TRBV15 and TRBJ1-2; no definite D call. V lost 2 bases, J lost 0 bases, and 10 bases lay in between. The CDR3 contains 15 residues. Looked up from germline, CDR1 is LNHNV and CDR2 is YYDKDF (reference sequence).

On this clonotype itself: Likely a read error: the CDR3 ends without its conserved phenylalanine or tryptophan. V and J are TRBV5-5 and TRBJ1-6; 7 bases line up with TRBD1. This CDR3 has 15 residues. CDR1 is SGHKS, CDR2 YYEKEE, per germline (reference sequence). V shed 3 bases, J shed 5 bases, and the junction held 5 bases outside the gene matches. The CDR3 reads CASSSPGQHNSPLHS. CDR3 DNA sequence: TGTGCCAGCAGCTCTCCGGGACAGCATAATTCACCCCTCCACTCT.

The CDR3, as DNA: TGTGCCAGCAGTGAAAGTCGAGTCAGCTACAATGAGCAGTTCTTC. Its translation is CASSESRVSYNEQFF. The chain joins TRBV25-1 to TRBJ2-1; D not resolved. The CDR3 runs to 15 residues. Deletions cut 2 bases from V and 3 bases from J, with 11 bases between. Germline V gene lookup returns CDR1 MGHDK and CDR2 SYGVNS.

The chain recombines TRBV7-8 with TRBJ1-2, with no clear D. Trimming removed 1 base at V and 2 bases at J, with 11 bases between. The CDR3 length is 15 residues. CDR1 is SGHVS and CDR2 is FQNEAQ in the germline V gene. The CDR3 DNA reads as TGTGCCAGCAGCTTAGAGGCAGGATCAAACTATGGCTACACCTTC. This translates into CASSLEAGSNYGYTF.

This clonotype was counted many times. As DNA, the CDR3 is TGTGCCAGCAGCCCCCGTGAGCGGGGGGGCCTCGCAGATACGCAGTATTTT. Its translation is CASSPRERGGLADTQYF. The rearrangement joins TRBV11-2 to TRBJ2-3, with 10 bases that match TRBD2. Germline values: CDR1 SGHAT, CDR2 FQNNGV. V shed 5 bases, J shed 4 bases, and the junction held 12 bases outside the gene matches. CDR3 size: 17 residues.

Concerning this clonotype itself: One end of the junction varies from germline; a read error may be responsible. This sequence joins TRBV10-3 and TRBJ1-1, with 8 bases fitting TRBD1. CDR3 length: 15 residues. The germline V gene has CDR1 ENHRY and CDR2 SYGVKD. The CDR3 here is CASSPTGAGGTEAFF. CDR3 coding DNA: TGTGCCAGCAGTCCGACAGGGGCCGGAGGGACTGAAGCTTTCTTT.

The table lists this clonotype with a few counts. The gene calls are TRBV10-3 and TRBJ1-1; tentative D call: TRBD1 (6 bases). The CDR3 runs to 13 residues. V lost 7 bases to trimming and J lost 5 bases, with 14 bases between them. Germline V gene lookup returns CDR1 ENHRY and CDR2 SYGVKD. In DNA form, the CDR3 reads TGTGCCATCACCCAGGGGCAGGGGACTGAAGCTTTCTTT. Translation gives CAITQGQGTEAFF.

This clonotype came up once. CDR3 in amino acids: CSARGGLTGKPYEQYF. CDR3 in DNA: TGCAGTGCTAGAGGGGGCCTCACAGGGAAACCCTACGAGCAGTACTTC. The gene calls are TRBV20-1 and TRBJ2-7; D possibly corresponds to TRBD1 (6 bases). This CDR3 region has 16 residues. Germline-derived CDR1 and CDR2 are DFQATT and SNEGSKA (reference sequence). Trimming cost V 1 base and J 2 bases, with 18 bases left between them.